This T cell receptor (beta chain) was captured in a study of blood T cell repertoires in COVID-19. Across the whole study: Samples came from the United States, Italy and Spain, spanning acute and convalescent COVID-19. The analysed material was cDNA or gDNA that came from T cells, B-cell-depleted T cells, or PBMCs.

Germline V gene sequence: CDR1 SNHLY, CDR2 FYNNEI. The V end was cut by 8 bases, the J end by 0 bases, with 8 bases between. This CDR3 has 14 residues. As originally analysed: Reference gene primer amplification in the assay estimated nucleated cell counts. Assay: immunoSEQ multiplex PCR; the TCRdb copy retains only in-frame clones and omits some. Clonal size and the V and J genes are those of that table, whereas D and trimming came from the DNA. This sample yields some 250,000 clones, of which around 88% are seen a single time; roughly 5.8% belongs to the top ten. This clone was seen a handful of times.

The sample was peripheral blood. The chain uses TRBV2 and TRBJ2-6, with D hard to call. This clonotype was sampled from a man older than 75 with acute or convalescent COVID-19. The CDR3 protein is CASVQNSGANVLTF. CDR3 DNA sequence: TGTGCCAGCGTACAGAACTCTGGGGCCAACGTCCTGACTTTC.